This T cell receptor beta chain was identified in a study of blood T cell repertoires in COVID-19. Produced via immunoSEQ multiplex PCR; TCRdb's table is partial and in-frame only. Of roughly 160,000 clones listed, 84% were seen once; the top ten hold around 14%. In germline, CDR1 is SGHRS, CDR2 YFSETQ. Trimming removed 4 bases from V and 1 base from J, with 15 bases in between. CDR3 size: 15 residues. The sequence was obtained from a man aged 18 to 30 with active or convalescent COVID-19. Material for sequencing was peripheral blood. This rearrangement joins TRBV5-1 to TRBJ2-7, with D possibly being TRBD1 (6 bases). CDR3: CASSKYREGSYEQYF. CDR3 coding DNA: TGCGCCAGCAGCAAGTACAGGGAAGGGTCCTACGAGCAGTACTTC.